A selection of T cell receptor beta chains follows, all from one sample in a study of T cell repertoires in cytomegalovirus infection. Antigens for these TCRs are unknown. TCRdb itself ran the reads through MiXCR, one entry per CDR3 protein. The sample yields approximately 590,000 distinct CDR3 sequences, 35% to 50% seen once. Sequences were derived from cultured PBMCs, sampled from culture after CMV antigen stimulation. Source of these receptors: a human donor in good health (CMV status not recorded). Some clones in this sample may be carry-over from other donors' samples. CDR3s include the opening cysteine and the closing phenylalanine or tryptophan. D genes are given only for firm matches. The listing skips clone size in some rows; elsewhere it reads once, few, many or a size class.

size,D,J,V,CDR3,DNA
.,TRBD1,TRBJ1-1,TRBV5-4,CASSVGQGNTEAFF,TGTGCCAGCAGCGTCGGACAGGGAAACACTGAAGCTTTCTTT
few,.,TRBJ1-2,TRBV12-3/TRBV12-4,CASSYRPYGYTF,TGTGCCAGCAGTTACCGACCCTATGGCTACACCTTC
.,.,TRBJ2-5,TRBV4-2,CASSQVGGALSETQYF,TGTGCCAGCAGCCAAGTAGGGGGGGCCTTATCAGAGACCCAGTACTTC
many,TRBD2,TRBJ2-3,TRBV7-2,CASSLGLIREGDTQYF,TGTGCCAGCAGCTTAGGACTTATCCGGGAGGGAGATACGCAGTATTTT
few,.,TRBJ1-5,TRBV12-3/TRBV12-4,CASSFTVGQPQHF,TGTGCCAGCAGTTTCACGGTAGGGCAGCCCCAGCATTTT
many,.,TRBJ1-1,TRBV2,CASTPLTLNTEAFF,TGTGCCAGCACCCCCCTGACCTTGAACACTGAAGCTTTCTTT
.,.,TRBJ2-7,TRBV7-8,CASSLRGGRYEQYF,TGTGCCAGCAGCTTAAGGGGCGGTCGCTACGAGCAGTACTTC
few,TRBD2,TRBJ2-1,TRBV7-2,CASSFPAGLAGGGQFF,TGTGCCAGCAGCTTCCCCGCGGGACTAGCGGGGGGTGGGCAGTTCTTC
once,.,TRBJ1-1,TRBV19,CASSVAGGYEGEAFF,TGTGCCAGTAGCGTAGCGGGGGGGTATGAAGGTGAAGCTTTCTTT
few,.,TRBJ2-6,TRBV12-3/TRBV12-4,CASSPLGVGGGANVLTF,TGTGCCAGCAGCCCTCTCGGGGTGGGAGGCGGGGCCAACGTCCTGACTTTC